This passage covers 20 T cell receptor beta chains from one sample sequenced in a study of OX40 agonist ivuxolimab in advanced cancers. Sequenced by immunoSEQ multiplex PCR; TCRdb stores in-frame clones only, minus some. Altogether 71,000 or so clones are present, around 82% being singletons, with the ten largest covering around 8.2%. Here the sequenced sample was CD4+ or CD8+ T cells sorted from blood, taken in a trial of the OX40 agonist ivuxolimab. The receptors come from an adult with an advanced solid tumor such as melanoma, head and neck, liver or kidney cancer.

The V call is TRBV6-6, the J call TRBJ2-7; 10 positions match TRBD1. After removal of 5 bases from V and 2 bases from J, the junction contained 9 bases not matched to a gene. In germline, CDR1 is MNHNY, CDR2 SVGAGI (reference sequence). CDR3 length: 16 amino acids. CDR3 in DNA: TGTGCCAGCAGTCTCGAAGGGACAGGGGTCACCTACGAGCAGTACTTC. Its translation is CASSLEGTGVTYEQYF.

The V call is TRBV30, the J call TRBJ2-5; 7 bases fit TRBD2. The CDR3 runs 14 residues. V trimming: 0 bases; J trimming: 7 bases; junction bases outside the gene matches: 8. Germline V gene lookup returns CDR1 GTSNPN and CDR2 SVGIG (reference sequence). The CDR3 nucleotides read TGTGCCTGGAGTGTACGGGGGGTCGGGGGGACCCAGTACTTC. Protein sequence: CAWSVRGVGGTQYF.

This chain links TRBV9 with TRBJ1-2; D is perhaps TRBD1 (5 bases). CDR3 length equals 15 residues. Germline V lookup: CDR1 SGDLS, CDR2 YYNGEE. Trimming left V 4 bases short and J 0 bases short, with 13 bases between. CDR3 DNA sequence: TGTGCCAGCAGCCCGACAGTCGTTTCTAACTATGGCTACACCTTC. Translated, it gives CASSPTVVSNYGYTF.

The V gene is TRBV5-1, the J gene TRBJ2-1, with 12 positions matching TRBD1. The CDR3 is 15 residues long. V gave up 4 bases and J gave up 8 bases; unmatched junction bases: 7. CDR1 SGHRS and CDR2 YFSETQ come from the germline V gene. In DNA, the CDR3 is TGCGCCAGCAGCCCCGGGACAGGGGGCATCTATGAGCAGTTCTTC. Translation: CASSPGTGGIYEQFF. Drawing the rest from reference TRBV5-1 and TRBJ2-1, the complete variable domain is KAGVTQTPRYLIKTRGQQVTLSCSPISGHRSVSWYQQTPGQGLQFLFEYFSETQRNKGNFPGRFSGRQFSNSRSEMNVSTLELGDSALYLCASSPGTGGIYEQFFGPGTRLTVL.

The chain couples TRBV28 to TRBJ2-3; weak D call: TRBD2 (6 bases). V gave up 3 bases and J gave up 6 bases, with 13 bases separating them. Germline V gene lookup returns CDR1 MDHEN and CDR2 SYDVKM. The length of the CDR3 is 14 residues. CDR3 amino acids: CASSLGESGDTQYF. The CDR3 DNA sequence: TGTGCCAGCAGTTTGGGAGAGAGCGGGGATACGCAGTATTTT.

This clone was counted between two and nine times. The V gene is TRBV5-6, the J gene TRBJ2-1, with 10 bases identical to TRBD1. V trimming: 6 bases; J trimming: 9 bases; junction bases outside the gene matches: 12. The CDR3 extends over 15 amino acids. Germline loops: CDR1 SGHDT, CDR2 YYEEEE. CDR3 sequence: CASNRGTGVGGEQFF. In nucleotides, the CDR3 is TGTGCCAGCAACCGGGGGACAGGGGTTGGTGGTGAGCAGTTCTTC.

The chain employs TRBV30 and TRBJ1-1; no clear D. Trimming left V 3 bases short and J 6 bases short, with 11 bases between. Germline V CDR1 and CDR2: GTSNPN, SVGIG (reference sequence). The CDR3 has 12 amino acids. The CDR3 reads CAWRWLGSEAFF. CDR3 sequence (DNA): TGTGCCTGGAGGTGGCTCGGCTCTGAAGCTTTCTTT. Drawing the rest from reference TRBV30 and TRBJ1-1, the complete variable domain is SQTIHQWPATLVQPVGSPLSLECTVEGTSNPNLYWYRQAAGRGLQLLFYSVGIGQISSEVPQNLSASRPQDRQFILSSKKLLLSDSGFYLCAWRWLGSEAFFGQGTRLTVV.

The V and J genes are TRBV28 and TRBJ2-3; 8 bases match TRBD2. The germline V gene has CDR1 MDHEN and CDR2 SYDVKM. The CDR3 covers 16 residues. Trimming took 5 bases from V and 1 from J; bases not matched to a gene: 8. In nucleotides, the CDR3 is TGTGCCAGCAGTACCCACGGGACTAGGGGCACAGATACGCAGTATTTT. This sequence encodes CASSTHGTRGTDTQYF.

The rearrangement links TRBV14 to TRBJ2-1; 8 nucleotides match TRBD2. J was trimmed by 11 bases and V by 5 bases; bases with no gene match: 5. The CDR3 runs 12 residues. CDR1 and CDR2 (germline): SGHDN, FVKESK. Here the CDR3 DNA reads TGTGCCAGCAGCGTCCCGGGGGGGAAGCAGTTCTTC. This codes for CASSVPGGKQFF. Combining the CDR3 with reference TRBV14 and TRBJ2-1 gives the whole variable domain EAGVTQFPSHSVIEKGQTVTLRCDPISGHDNLYWYRRVMGKEIKFLLHFVKESKQDESGMPNNRFLAERTGGTYSTLKVQPAELEDSGVYFCASSVPGGKQFFGPGTRLTVL.

This clone was seen a single time. A read error may account for a junction end that differs from germline. This chain joins TRBV27 and TRBJ2-7; TRBD2 aligns across 9 bases. The CDR3 covers 18 residues. From germline, CDR1 is MNHEY and CDR2 SMNVEV (reference sequence). The CDR3 sequence: CASSPRGDLGGRAYERYF. CDR3 coding DNA: TGTGCCAGCAGCCCTCGGGGGGACCTGGGCGGGAGGGCCTACGAGCGGTACTTC.

This sequence joins TRBV10-3 and TRBJ1-1, with TRBD1 as a possible D gene (5 bases). The germline V and J ends were trimmed by 0 bases and 6 bases, with 11 bases remaining between them. The length of the CDR3 is 14 residues. Germline values: CDR1 ENHRY, CDR2 SYGVKD. CDR3 coding DNA: TGTGCCATCAGTGAGTCAGGGGTGGGGGCTGAAGCTTTCTTT. It yields the protein CAISESGVGAEAFF.

This chain's CDR3 is CASSSVQPQHF. The CDR3 bases are TGTGCCAGTTCCAGTGTTCAGCCCCAGCATTTT. The chain combines TRBV28 with TRBJ1-5; D gene uncertain. CDR1 and CDR2 from the germline V gene are MDHEN and SYDVKM. The CDR3 contains 11 residues. V lost 9 bases to trimming and J lost 6 bases, with 9 bases between them.

The chain employs TRBV18 and TRBJ1-1; TRBD1 matches 10 bases. Germline values: CDR1 KGHSH, CDR2 LQKENI. CDR3 size: 13 residues. V was clipped by 3 bases and J by 8 bases; unmatched bases: 3. The CDR3 DNA is TGTGCCAGCTCACCCAAGGGACAGGGGGAAGCTTTCTTT. Translation: CASSPKGQGEAFF.

This clone occurred a few times. The gene calls are TRBV30 and TRBJ2-6; 13 bases fit TRBD2. CDR3 size: 19 residues. Germline assignment: CDR1 GTSNPN and CDR2 SVGIG (reference sequence). V gave up 3 bases and J gave up 0 bases; unmatched junction bases: 8. The CDR3 bases are TGTGCCTGGAGGCGTGCGACTAGCGGGAGGTTCTCTGGGGCCAACGTCCTGACTTTC. This sequence encodes CAWRRATSGRFSGANVLTF.

The chain couples TRBV6-5 to TRBJ2-7; either TRBD1 or TRBD2 may supply D (5 bases each). The CDR3 has 13 residues. V was clipped by 0 bases and J by 4 bases, with 7 bases between them. Germline V gene lookup returns CDR1 MNHEY and CDR2 SVGAGI. The CDR3 nucleotides are TGTGCCAGCAGTTACTCGTGGGGGTACGAGCAGTACTTC. This codes for CASSYSWGYEQYF.

This clone has a handful of counts. This rearrangement joins TRBV12-5 to TRBJ2-2; D is unresolved. The germline V and J ends were trimmed by 5 bases and 3 bases, with 10 bases remaining between them. CDR3 size: 14 residues. Germline V gene sequence: CDR1 LGHNT, CDR2 FRNRAP. The CDR3 DNA reads TGTGCTAGTGGTGGGTCCGGATACACCGGGGAGCTGTTTTTT. The encoded protein is CASGGSGYTGELFF.

The V gene is TRBV7-6, the J gene TRBJ2-5; 9 positions match TRBD2. The CDR3 spans 16 residues. The ends lost 1 base at V and 5 bases at J; junction bases unmatched: 8. Germline V CDR1 and CDR2: SGHVS, FNYEAQ. The CDR3 sequence is CASSLGGRAFGETQYF. The CDR3 bases are TGTGCCAGCAGCTTAGGCGGGAGGGCCTTTGGGGAGACCCAGTACTTC.

The chain couples TRBV6-4 to TRBJ2-3; perhaps TRBD2 as D (7 bases). The V end was cut by 4 bases, the J end by 6 bases, with 17 bases between. Germline assignment: CDR1 MRHNA and CDR2 SNTAGT. The CDR3 has 15 amino acids. Here the CDR3 DNA reads TGTGCCAGCAGTGTAGGGACCGGGGGGCTCGATACGCAGTATTTT. It translates to CASSVGTGGLDTQYF.

The chain links TRBV7-3 to TRBJ2-1, with 9 bases aligning to TRBD2. This CDR3 spans 15 amino acids. Germline CDR1 reads SGHTA; CDR2 reads FQGTGA. J lost 8 bases, V lost 1 base, and 6 bases had no gene match. CDR3 coding DNA: TGTGCCAGCAGCTTAATCGGCGGGAGGGCCGATGAGCAGTTCTTC. This translates into CASSLIGGRADEQFF.

V is TRBV19 and J is TRBJ2-1, with D tentatively TRBD1 (6 bases). V lost 5 bases and J 4 bases, leaving 9 bases between the germline ends. CDR1 and CDR2 from the germline V gene are LNHDA and SQIVND (reference sequence). The CDR3 extends over 13 amino acids. CDR3 sequence reads: CASSPQGYNEQFF. The DNA for the CDR3 is TGTGCCAGTAGTCCCCAGGGGTACAATGAGCAGTTCTTC.